This T cell receptor beta chain was profiled in a study of brain metastases from non-small cell lung cancer. Concerning this clone itself: Its antigen is unidentified.

V was cut by 2 bases and J by 4 bases, with 9 bases left in between. Germline V gene sequence: CDR1 LGHDT, CDR2 YNNKEL (reference sequence). The CDR3 has 14 amino acids. Findings and caveats of the study: Compared with their matched primary tumors, around 60% of brain metastases showed expanded T-cell clones.

Profiling relied on immunoSEQ multiplex PCR, and the TCRdb table lists in-frame clones only, not all of them. Of approximately 3,000 clones listed, 70% to 90% are singletons. The rearrangement links TRBV3-1 (or the pseudogene TRBV3-2) to TRBJ1-5, with D hard to call. The sequenced material came from tissue from a brain metastasis. The receptor was derived from a donor aged 40 or older with non-small cell lung cancer. As DNA, the CDR3 is TGTGCCAGCAGCCAAAGAGCGGGGAATCAGCCCCAGCATTTT. Its translation is CASSQRAGNQPQHF.